This entry lists 26 T cell receptor beta chains sequenced from one sample in a study of T cells in Graves' hyperthyroidism and ophthalmopathy. RNA transcripts were the template for amplifying TCR beta CDR3 regions. First-round RT-PCR targeting the TCR CDR3 was performed with the HTBI primer set. TCRdb redid the calling of the multiplex PCR reads with MiXCR, one entry per CDR3 protein. The table includes hundreds of thousands of distinct CDR3 sequences, around 38% detected once. The sequencing sample was made of blood. The receptors were gathered from a young man with Graves' hyperthyroidism.

At least ten counts were recorded for this clonotype. The CDR3 DNA follows: TGCAGCGTTGGTGGTGGACAGGAGGCTGAAAAACTGTTTTTT. Translating gives CSVGGGQEAEKLFF. The chain links TRBV29-1 to TRBJ1-4; 7 nucleotides agree with TRBD1. The CDR3 is 14 residues long. The germline V gene has CDR1 SQVTM and CDR2 ANQGSEA. Trimming cost V 4 bases and J 7 bases; bases outside gene matches: 9.

This clonotype turned up a few times. V gene TRBV4-1 combines with J gene TRBJ1-5; 7 bases match TRBD1. V shed 3 bases and J 8 bases; nucleotides not matched to a gene: 10. Germline-derived CDR1 and CDR2 are MGHRA and YSYEKL. The CDR3 runs 15 residues. Here the CDR3 DNA reads TGCGCCAGCAGCCACCTTGAGCAGGGGGGGAAGCCCCAGCATTTT. Its translation: CASSHLEQGGKPQHF.

The V call is TRBV7-2, the J call TRBJ2-7; perhaps TRBD2 as D (6 bases). Germline CDR1 and CDR2: SGHTA and FQGNSA. The V gene lost 3 bases and the J gene lost 6 bases, with 15 bases spanning the gap. This CDR3 region has 14 residues. The chain's CDR3 is CASSFGLLEGEQYF. CDR3 sequence (DNA): TGTGCCAGCAGCTTCGGTTTGTTGGAGGGCGAGCAGTACTTC.

The chain combines TRBV6-6 with TRBJ1-5; 11 bases match TRBD1. There are 16 residues in the CDR3. Per the germline V gene, CDR1 is MNHNY and CDR2 is SVGAGI (reference sequence). The trim removed 1 base at V and 1 base at J, leaving 0 bases unmatched. The CDR3 DNA sequence: TGTGCCAGCAGTTACTGGGACAGGGGGAGCAATCAGCCCCAGCATTTT. As protein: CASSYWDRGSNQPQHF.

There are many counts of this clonotype. This chain uses TRBV9 with TRBJ1-1, with TRBD1 identical over 7 bases. This CDR3 has 13 amino acids. Germline trimming cut 3 bases from V and 3 bases from J; bases unmatched to any gene: 2. Germline CDR1 reads SGDLS; CDR2 reads YYNGEE. The CDR3, as DNA: TGTGCCAGCAGCGATACAGGGGACACTGAAGCTTTCTTT. Translating gives CASSDTGDTEAFF.

The chain recombines TRBV19 with TRBJ2-7; tentative D call: TRBD2 (5 bases). Between the trimmed V and J ends, which lost 1 base and 3 bases, there was a span of 10 bases. Germline CDR1 LNHDA, CDR2 SQIVND (reference sequence). The CDR3 has 14 amino acids. Here the CDR3 DNA reads TGTGCCAGTAGTATAGGCGGGTCCCTCTACGAGCAGTACTTC. Translated: CASSIGGSLYEQYF.

This clonotype was counted only a few times. This chain uses TRBV4-1 with TRBJ1-5; D is possibly TRBD1 (5 bases). Germline-derived CDR1 and CDR2 are MGHRA and YSYEKL. V lost 4 bases and J lost 6, with 10 bases in between. This CDR3 contains 13 residues. The CDR3 here is CASSLPGFQPQHF. For the CDR3, the DNA is TGCGCCAGCAGCCTGCCAGGGTTTCAGCCCCAGCATTTT.

This clonotype was observed a few times. CDR3 protein: CASSLTLREDRTGELFF. CDR3 coding DNA: TGTGCCAGCAGCCTGACCCTACGGGAGGATCGCACCGGGGAGCTGTTTTTT. This chain links TRBV5-6 with TRBJ2-2, with 7 bases lining up with TRBD2. CDR1 is SGHDT, CDR2 YYEEEE, per germline. This CDR3 has 17 amino acids. V dropped 4 bases and J dropped 4; count of bases not matched to a gene: 13.

This chain connects TRBV5-4 to TRBJ2-1; TRBD2 might be the D (5 bases). Deletions cut 4 bases from V and 0 bases from J, with 11 bases between. The CDR3 totals 15 residues. Germline assignment: CDR1 SGHNT and CDR2 YYREEE (reference sequence). The CDR3 spells CASSRRGSSYNEQFF. The CDR3 DNA reads as TGTGCCAGCAGCCGACGAGGGAGCTCCTACAATGAGCAGTTCTTC.

Worth noting for this clonotype: Its ends do not fully match the called genes, so a read error is possible. V usage is TRBV19 and J usage is TRBJ1-4; D not certain. This CDR3 has 14 amino acids. Germline CDR1 LNHDA, CDR2 SQIVND (reference sequence). CDR3 DNA: TGTGCCAGTAGTAGGTTAAGAGGACCTGAAGAACTGTTTTTT. Translation gives CASSRLRGPEELFF. The variable domain in full, completed from reference TRBV19 and TRBJ1-4, reads DGGITQSPKYLFRKEGQNVTLSCEQNLNHDAMYWYRQDPGQGLRLIYYSQIVNDFQKGDIAEGYSVSREKKESFPLTVTSAQKNPTAFYLCASSRLRGPEELFFGSGTQLSVL.

This clonotype was observed many times. V is TRBV29-1 and J is TRBJ1-1; 8 bases agree with TRBD1. The CDR3 contains 15 residues. The germline V gene has CDR1 SQVTM and CDR2 ANQGSEA. The J segment lost 1 base and the V segment lost 4 bases, leaving 8 bases of the junction unmatched. This chain's CDR3 is CSVVKFDRGNTEAFF. CDR3 coding DNA: TGCAGCGTTGTTAAGTTTGACAGGGGGAACACTGAAGCTTTCTTT.

Remarks on this clonotype: Germline is not matched at one junction end, which may reflect a read error. CDR3 coding DNA: TGTGCCAGCAGTAGAGACGCAGCGCGGGGGGAGACCCAGTACTTC. Its protein product is CASSRDAARGETQYF. The chain employs TRBV19 and TRBJ2-5; TRBD2 aligns across 7 bases. This CDR3 is built from 15 residues. Germline CDR1 is LNHDA and CDR2 is SQIVND (reference sequence).

The gene calls are TRBV7-9 and TRBJ1-5; D possibly corresponds to TRBD1 (5 bases). V was clipped by 0 bases and J by 2 bases, with 11 bases between them. CDR1 SEHNR and CDR2 FQNEAQ come from the germline V gene (reference sequence). The CDR3 contains 16 residues. CDR3 protein: CASSLAVRVGNQPQHF. The CDR3, as DNA: TGTGCCAGCAGCTTAGCGGTCAGGGTTGGCAATCAGCCCCAGCATTTT.

The V call is TRBV20-1, the J call TRBJ1-5; no clear D gene. The CDR3 consists of 14 residues. Looked up from germline, CDR1 is DFQATT and CDR2 is SNEGSKA (reference sequence). Trimming took off 2 bases at V and 4 bases at J, with 12 bases between the two ends. The CDR3 sequence is CSARTSAGNQPQHF. The DNA of the CDR3 is TGCAGTGCTAGAACGTCCGCGGGAAATCAGCCCCAGCATTTT.

This sequence joins TRBV9 and TRBJ2-7, with 10 bases aligning to TRBD2. This CDR3 is 14 amino acids long. Germline loops: CDR1 SGDLS, CDR2 YYNGEE. V shed 4 bases, J shed 1 base, and the junction held 2 bases outside the gene matches. CDR3 sequence: CASSTSGASYEQYF. The CDR3 DNA follows: TGTGCCAGCAGCACTAGCGGGGCTTCCTACGAGCAGTACTTC.

This clonotype came up many times. This chain links TRBV25-1 with TRBJ2-7; the D gene is possibly TRBD1 (6 bases). V lost 4 bases to trimming and J lost 2 bases, with 9 bases between them. Germline-derived CDR1 and CDR2 are MGHDK and SYGVNS. This CDR3 comprises 13 residues. CDR3 residues: CASSGTDAYEQYF. CDR3 sequence (DNA): TGTGCCAGCAGTGGGACAGATGCCTACGAGCAGTACTTC.

The rearrangement links TRBV4-1 to TRBJ2-7, with TRBD2 matching over 8 bases. Germline values: CDR1 MGHRA, CDR2 YSYEKL. The V gene end was trimmed by 0 bases and the J gene end by 0 bases; junction bases not matched to a gene: 1. The CDR3 is 15 amino acids. In DNA, the CDR3 is TGCGCCAGCAGCCAAGAGAGCGGGAGCTCCTACGAGCAGTACTTC. This gives the protein CASSQESGSSYEQYF.

This clonotype was detected a few times. V is TRBV12-3 or TRBV12-4 and J is TRBJ1-4; 8 bases fit TRBD1. The V and J ends lost 1 base and 6 bases, in that order; junction bases with no gene match: 4. The length of the CDR3 is 15 residues. DNA of the CDR3: TGTGCCAGCAGTTTAGTTGCAGGGGGCTATGAAAAACTGTTTTTT. Translation gives CASSLVAGGYEKLFF.

This clonotype was counted ten times or more. V gene TRBV6-1 combines with J gene TRBJ1-6; D call uncertain. Germline CDR1 MNHNS, CDR2 SASEGT. Trimming cost V 0 bases and J 8 bases, with 2 bases left between them. The length of the CDR3 is 12 residues. CDR3 loop: CASSEAYSPLHF. CDR3 coding DNA: TGTGCCAGCAGTGAAGCTTATTCACCCCTCCACTTT.

With respect to this clonotype: The junction departs from germline at one end; a sequencing error may be responsible. As DNA, the CDR3 is TGCGCCAGCAGCTTGGGGGTCGGGGGACGGGACGAGCAGTACTTC. Encoded protein: CASSLGVGGRDEQYF. The V gene is TRBV9, the J gene TRBJ2-7; D perhaps matches TRBD2 (6 bases). Germline V gives CDR1 SGDLS, CDR2 YYNGEE. The CDR3 contains 15 residues.

The chain employs TRBV7-9 and TRBJ2-5; 8 bases fit TRBD1. CDR1 is SEHNR and CDR2 is FQNEAQ in the germline V gene (reference sequence). J lost 1 base, V lost 2 bases, and 3 bases had no gene match. The CDR3 totals 15 residues. The CDR3 region is CASSLRTGIQETQYF. The CDR3 DNA is TGTGCCAGCAGCTTAAGGACAGGGATCCAAGAGACCCAGTACTTC.

The chain has TRBV9 and TRBJ2-7; maybe TRBD2 (5 bases). This CDR3 region has 13 residues. Germline CDR1 SGDLS, CDR2 YYNGEE. V was cut by 0 bases and J by 7 bases, with 11 bases left in between. CDR3 loop: CASSVGGSQEQYF. The CDR3 coding sequence is TGTGCCAGCAGCGTAGGTGGGAGCCAGGAGCAGTACTTC.

In regard to this clonotype: One base away lies a much larger clone, so this may be a sequencing read error. CDR3 region: CASVSPQEAQYF. The CDR3 coding sequence is TGTGCCAGCGTATCTCCCCAAGAGGCCCAGTACTTC. The chain couples TRBV19 to TRBJ2-5; no clear D. Germline CDR1 reads LNHDA; CDR2 reads SQIVND (reference sequence). This CDR3 has 12 residues.

This clonotype was counted many times. This rearrangement joins TRBV6-5 to TRBJ2-5; 8 nucleotides align to TRBD1. CDR1 and CDR2 (germline): MNHEY, SVGAGI. The junction had 18 bases not matched to a gene; V was cut back by 7 bases and J by 5 bases. The CDR3 contains 17 residues. The CDR3 sequence: CASTLRGQVGNGETQYF. Written as DNA, the CDR3 is TGTGCCAGCACGCTCCGGGGACAGGTGGGGAACGGGGAGACCCAGTACTTC.

The V call is TRBV5-1, the J call TRBJ2-3; weak D call: TRBD1 (5 bases). This CDR3 comprises 15 residues. Germline V gene lookup returns CDR1 SGHRS and CDR2 YFSETQ. V was trimmed by 0 bases and J by 2 bases, leaving 10 bases between them. The CDR3, as DNA: TGCGCCAGCAGCTTGGACGACAGCTACACAGATACGCAGTATTTT. It is translated as CASSLDDSYTDTQYF.

This clonotype was counted ten times or more. The chain recombines TRBV12-3 or TRBV12-4 with TRBJ1-5, with D possibly being TRBD1 (6 bases). Trimming cost V 7 bases and J 5 bases, with 12 bases left between them. The CDR3 has 13 residues. The CDR3 loop reads CASTPGHDQPQHF. The DNA for the CDR3 is TGTGCCAGCACCCCGGGACATGATCAGCCCCAGCATTTT.